This entry describes one TCR beta chain. Its specificity is not known. These data come from a study of T cell repertoires in cytomegalovirus infection. At the level of the study: Public signatures in TCR beta pointed to CMV infection and matching HLA type. Study-level results: Carriers of CMV plus the relevant HLA were identified by cumulative public TCR beta family frequency. HLA-C-restricted CMV-specific TCR beta clonotypes prevailed in the ex vivo response.

TCRdb fed the reads into MiXCR, producing one record per CDR3 protein. The table includes around 490,000 distinct CDR3 sequences, about 30% detected once. The junction had 13 bases not matched to a gene; V was cut back by 6 bases and J by 9 bases. This CDR3 comprises 15 residues. CDR1 is MNHEY and CDR2 is SVGEGT in the germline V gene. This clonotype was obtained from a human donor in good health (CMV status not recorded). Some clones in this sample may be carry-over from other donors' samples. Input material: PBMCs. The chain employs TRBV6-2 or TRBV6-3 and TRBJ2-1; 8 bases align to TRBD1. The CDR3 sequence: CASRGAGTGGTEQFF. CDR3 nucleotide sequence: TGTGCCAGCAGGGGTGCCGGGACAGGAGGGACTGAGCAGTTCTTC.